Given below is one T cell receptor (beta chain) in context. Those enrolled in Seattle joined during active infection and were followed longitudinally afterward. This record belongs to a study of blood T cell repertoires in COVID-19. Study summary: From the United States, Italy and Spain came samples of acute and convalescent COVID-19. Nucleic acid was either cDNA or gDNA, and it came from T cells, B-cell-depleted T cells, or PBMCs.

Under the authors' procedure: Cell counts per sample came from amplifying reference gene primers. The data were produced by immunoSEQ multiplex PCR, yet TCRdb's version contains in-frame clones alone and is incomplete. Clone size and V and J calls were adopted from that table, with D and trimming inferred from the DNA. The table lists almost 400,000 clones, 70% to 90% of them singletons. Sequenced sample: peripheral blood. This TCR came from a woman aged 55-70 years with COVID-19, enrolled during active disease.

The CDR3 loop is CASSYRGLLNTEAFF. The CDR3 DNA reads TGTGCCAGCAGTTACAGGGGACTCCTGAACACTGAAGCTTTCTTT. The J gene is TRBJ1-1, the V gene TRBV6-5; D may be TRBD1 (5 bases). Germline V gene sequence: CDR1 MNHEY, CDR2 SVGAGI. Trimming took 2 bases from V and 0 from J, leaving 10 bases between them. The CDR3 is 15 residues long.